The 27 T cell receptor beta chains in this list originate from one sample, sequenced in a study of cytomegalovirus exposure and HLA in healthy donors. The PCR used 60 Vbeta and 13 Jbeta primers. Libraries were prepared by immunoSEQ multiplex PCR; TCRdb keeps only in-frame clonotypes and omits some of them. The sample consists of around 130,000 clones, around three quarters of them appearing once. The material sequenced was PBMCs. These receptors were obtained from a man aged 25-45 years in good health and CMV-seronegative.

The genes are TRBV6-1 and TRBJ2-7, with D possibly being TRBD2 (7 bases). This CDR3 has 14 amino acids. The germline CDR1 and CDR2 sequences are MNHNS and SASEGT. With 10 bases removed from V and 5 bases from J, the gap between germline ends came to 21 bases. This CDR3 reads CAIGGGGGSHEQYF. The CDR3, as DNA: TGTGCCATTGGGGGGGGAGGGGGATCCCACGAGCAGTACTTC.

The chain has TRBV19 and TRBJ2-7; 9 bases line up with TRBD1. Trimming at V came to 5 bases and at J to 4 bases, leaving 3 bases not matched to a gene. The CDR3 runs to 13 residues. Looked up from germline, CDR1 is LNHDA and CDR2 is SQIVND (reference sequence). This CDR3 is CASSLDRGYEQYF. In nucleotides, the CDR3 is TGTGCCAGTAGTCTGGACAGGGGTTACGAGCAGTACTTC.

In DNA, the CDR3 is TGTGCCAGCAGCCCCCGGACAAGGGGGAGGGGGTATGGCTACACCTTC. Translation gives CASSPRTRGRGYGYTF. The chain joins TRBV28 to TRBJ1-2; TRBD1 is a possible D gene (6 bases). With 6 bases removed from V and 5 bases from J, the gap between germline ends came to 22 bases. CDR1 is MDHEN and CDR2 is SYDVKM in the germline V gene. The CDR3 loop spans 16 amino acids.

The gene calls are TRBV7-2 and TRBJ1-2; D uncertain. Germline CDR1 and CDR2: SGHTA and FQGNSA. V was cut by 5 bases and J by 1 base, with 11 bases left in between. The CDR3 is 14 residues long. The CDR3 spells CASSPGRNNYGYTF. Here the CDR3 DNA reads TGTGCCAGCAGCCCGGGAAGGAATAACTATGGCTACACCTTC.

The chain employs TRBV5-4 and TRBJ1-1, with TRBD1 matching over 7 bases. This CDR3 is 13 amino acids long. Germline lookup yields CDR1 SGHNT and CDR2 YYREEE (reference sequence). V trimming: 6 bases; J trimming: 3 bases; junction bases outside the gene matches: 5. CDR3 DNA sequence: TGTGCCAGCACCGGGACAGAGCACACTGAAGCTTTCTTT. Translation: CASTGTEHTEAFF.

This sequence joins TRBV7-8 and TRBJ1-5; TRBD1 is a possible D gene (6 bases). Trimming cost V 5 bases and J 3 bases, with 17 bases left between them. The germline gives CDR1 SGHVS, CDR2 FQNEAQ. CDR3 length: 16 residues. Here the CDR3 DNA reads TGTGCCAGCAGCGCGGGAGAAGGGACATTCAATCAGCCCCAGCATTTT. This codes for CASSAGEGTFNQPQHF.

V and J are TRBV12-2 and TRBJ1-5; the tabulated D call, TRBD1, remains unverified against the DNA. TRBV12-2 is described as a pseudogene. CDR3 length equals 15 residues. The DNA for the CDR3 is TGTGCAAGTCGCATGGGAAACAGGGATGTTCAGCCCCAGCATTTT. As protein: CASRMGNRDVQPQHF.

This clone has just a few counts. The rearrangement uses TRBV7-2 and TRBJ2-1; 10 bases are shared with TRBD1. CDR3 length equals 15 residues. Germline CDR1 reads SGHTA; CDR2 reads FQGNSA. V was clipped by 5 bases and J by 3 bases; unmatched bases: 4. The DNA of the CDR3 is TGTGCCAGCAGCAGACAGGGGGCGCGCTACAATGAGCAGTTCTTC. It is translated as CASSRQGARYNEQFF.

The chain has TRBV4-1 and TRBJ2-5, with TRBD1 identical over 7 bases. This CDR3 contains 15 residues. Per the germline V gene, CDR1 is MGHRA and CDR2 is YSYEKL. J lost 1 base, V lost 1 base, and 3 bases had no gene match. The CDR3 is CASSQGRTGQETQYF. The CDR3 region has the DNA TGCGCCAGCAGCCAAGGACGGACAGGCCAAGAGACCCAGTACTTC.

The genes are TRBV4-3 and TRBJ1-2; 7 nucleotides match TRBD1. Losses at the gene ends were 0 bases for V and 7 bases for J; bases not matched to a gene: 11. Germline V gene sequence: CDR1 LGHNA, CDR2 YSLEER. This CDR3 is 16 amino acids long. CDR3 region: CASSQESGRGIGGYTF. In DNA, the CDR3 is TGCGCCAGCAGCCAAGAGAGTGGCAGGGGGATTGGTGGCTACACCTTC.

V is TRBV9 and J is TRBJ1-2, with D possibly being TRBD1 (5 bases). The CDR3 has 14 amino acids. Trimming shortened V by 0 bases and J by 6 bases, and 12 bases separated the two germline ends. The germline CDR1 and CDR2 sequences are SGDLS and YYNGEE. The CDR3 DNA sequence: TGTGCCAGCAGCGTAGCTCGGGCAGGGAATGGCTACACCTTC. This gives the protein CASSVARAGNGYTF.

The V gene is TRBV5-6, the J gene TRBJ2-2, with no clear D. CDR3 length: 16 residues. Per germline, CDR1 SGHDT and CDR2 YYEEEE. V dropped 0 bases and J dropped 5 bases, with 14 bases sitting between them. The CDR3 DNA is TGTGCCAGCAGCTTGGCTTGGCTAGGTGATACCGGGGAGCTGTTTTTT. Residues: CASSLAWLGDTGELFF.

The chain carries TRBV2 and TRBJ1-3, with TRBD1 matching over 8 bases. CDR3 length: 16 residues. V gave up 5 bases and J gave up 0 bases; unmatched junction bases: 6. The V gene's germline CDR1 is SNHLY and CDR2 FYNNEI. CDR3 in amino acids: CASSPGQVRSGNTIYF. CDR3 DNA sequence: TGTGCCAGCAGTCCGGGACAGGTTCGCTCTGGAAACACCATATATTTT.

This clone turned up a few times. The chain recombines TRBV25-1 with TRBJ1-6; 8 bases agree with TRBD1. The CDR3 has 14 residues. The V and J ends lost 6 bases and 9 bases, in that order; junction bases with no gene match: 7. Germline V lookup: CDR1 MGHDK, CDR2 SYGVNS. The CDR3 protein is CASRGAGQVSPLHF. CDR3 DNA sequence: TGTGCCAGCAGGGGAGCGGGACAGGTTTCACCCCTCCACTTT.

The chain joins TRBV4-1 to TRBJ1-5; TRBD1 is a possible D gene (6 bases). The germline V gene encodes CDR1 MGHRA and CDR2 YSYEKL. The CDR3 runs 16 residues. Trimming removed 1 base at V and 4 bases at J, with 14 bases between. The CDR3 protein is CASSQGQVNLNQPQHF. The CDR3 DNA reads TGCGCCAGCAGCCAAGGACAGGTCAACCTTAATCAGCCCCAGCATTTT.

V and J are TRBV5-6 and TRBJ2-3, with D perhaps TRBD1 (6 bases). Between the trimmed V and J ends, which lost 2 bases and 0 bases, there was a span of 10 bases. This CDR3 is 15 amino acids long. Germline assignment: CDR1 SGHDT and CDR2 YYEEEE. CDR3 sequence reads: CASSFYRESTDTQYF. For the CDR3, the DNA is TGTGCCAGCAGCTTTTACAGGGAAAGCACAGATACGCAGTATTTT.

The chain couples TRBV4-3 to TRBJ2-1; 11 bases match TRBD2. The V and J ends lost 3 bases and 8 bases, in that order; junction bases with no gene match: 9. The CDR3 is 16 residues long. CDR1 is LGHNA and CDR2 is YSLEER in the germline V gene. The CDR3 loop reads CASSHSLAGVGDEQFF. Written as DNA, the CDR3 is TGCGCCAGCAGCCACTCACTAGCGGGGGTAGGAGATGAGCAGTTCTTC.

V usage is TRBV7-6 and J usage is TRBJ2-1; 12 positions match TRBD2. The V gene end was trimmed by 2 bases and the J gene end by 7 bases; junction bases not matched to a gene: 18. The CDR3 length is 20 residues. Germline V gene lookup returns CDR1 SGHVS and CDR2 FNYEAQ. CDR3 amino acids: CASSLIILAGGDRGVNEQFF. The CDR3 DNA follows: TGTGCCAGCAGCTTAATAATACTAGCGGGAGGTGATCGTGGTGTTAATGAGCAGTTCTTC. The entire variable domain, with the rest obtained from reference TRBV7-6 and TRBJ2-1, is as follows: GAGVSQSPRYKVTKRGQDVALRCDPISGHVSLYWYRQALGQGPEFLTYFNYEAQQDKSGLPNDRFSAERPEGSISTLTIQRTEQRDSAMYRCASSLIILAGGDRGVNEQFFGPGTRLTVL.

J is TRBJ1-3 and V is TRBV4-2; D might be TRBD1 (6 bases). In germline, CDR1 is LGHNA, CDR2 YNFKEQ. The CDR3 loop spans 18 amino acids. Trimming took 0 bases from V and 4 from J, leaving 19 bases between them. CDR3 loop: CASSQDLEQGVAGNTIYF. In nucleotides, the CDR3 is TGTGCCAGCAGCCAAGATTTAGAACAGGGCGTCGCCGGAAACACCATATATTTT.

CDR3 sequence: CASSWLAHAYNEQFF. CDR3 in DNA: TGTGCCAGCAGCTGGTTAGCGCATGCCTACAATGAGCAGTTCTTC. The chain carries TRBV5-4 and TRBJ2-1; possibly TRBD2 for D (5 bases). The CDR3 loop spans 15 amino acids. Germline loops: CDR1 SGHNT, CDR2 YYREEE (reference sequence). Trimming took off 3 bases at V and 2 bases at J, with 12 bases between the two ends.

V is TRBV28 and J is TRBJ2-5; possibly TRBD2 for D (6 bases). Germline V gene data show CDR1 as MDHEN and CDR2 as SYDVKM. This CDR3 is 16 amino acids long. Trimming stripped 3 bases from V and 4 bases from J, with 18 bases between. The CDR3 reads CASSFDQGGTGETQYF. CDR3 coding DNA: TGTGCCAGCAGTTTCGACCAGGGCGGGACCGGAGAGACCCAGTACTTC. The complete variable domain, with remaining parts taken from reference TRBV28 and TRBJ2-5, reads DVKVTQSSRYLVKRTGEKVFLECVQDMDHENMFWYRQDPGLGLRLIYFSYDVKMKEKGDIPEGYSVSREKKERFSLILESASTNQTSMYLCASSFDQGGTGETQYFGPGTRLLVL.

The rearrangement uses TRBV27 and TRBJ1-5; 8 nucleotides agree with TRBD1. This CDR3 spans 14 amino acids. V lost 6 bases to trimming and J lost 7 bases; unmatched junction nucleotides: 8. Germline V gene sequence: CDR1 MNHEY, CDR2 SMNVEV (reference sequence). The chain's CDR3 is CASSPGQGSQPQHF. In DNA form, the CDR3 reads TGTGCCAGCAGCCCCGGACAGGGAAGCCAGCCCCAGCATTTT.

The table lists this clone with a few counts. The same CDR3 arises from other DNA sequences in this sample as well. The chain carries TRBV6-1 and TRBJ1-1; TRBD1 aligns across 8 bases. After removal of 7 bases from V and 13 bases from J, the junction contained 17 bases not matched to a gene. The CDR3 extends over 14 amino acids. Germline V lookup: CDR1 MNHNS, CDR2 SASEGT. CDR3 coding DNA: TGTGCCAGCATCCCCGGGGGACAGGTGGTTATGGTTTTCTTT. Amino acid sequence: CASIPGGQVVMVFF.

This clone appeared a single time. The rearrangement joins TRBV4-2 to TRBJ2-1; a weak D match, TRBD1 (6 bases). The CDR3 extends over 18 amino acids. Germline V gene lookup returns CDR1 LGHNA and CDR2 YNFKEQ. Trimming left V 1 base short and J 0 bases short, with 16 bases between. CDR3 sequence (DNA): TGTGCCAGCAGCCAAGTGTATTCTGGGGGCGACTCCTACAATGAGCAGTTCTTC. Protein: CASSQVYSGGDSYNEQFF.

The V and J genes are TRBV5-1 and TRBJ2-5, with D maybe TRBD1 (6 bases). Germline CDR1 and CDR2: SGHRS and YFSETQ. V lost 2 bases, J lost 2 bases, and 16 bases lay in between. The CDR3 has 16 amino acids. The CDR3 DNA sequence: TGCGCCAGCAGCTTAGGACAGACTCACCGGCAAGAGACCCAGTACTTC. This encodes CASSLGQTHRQETQYF. The full variable domain, in which reference TRBV5-1 and TRBJ2-5 provide the parts outside the CDR3, is KAGVTQTPRYLIKTRGQQVTLSCSPISGHRSVSWYQQTPGQGLQFLFEYFSETQRNKGNFPGRFSGRQFSNSRSEMNVSTLELGDSALYLCASSLGQTHRQETQYFGPGTRLLVL.

On this clone itself: One junction end does not reproduce the germline sequence, and a read error may be involved. The CDR3 region is CASSNGPGDAGNTIYF. In DNA form, the CDR3 reads TGTGCTAGCAGCAACGGACCAGGGGATGCCGGAAACACCATATATTTT. The chain recombines TRBV7-7 with TRBJ1-3; TRBD1 might be the D (6 bases). Germline V lookup: CDR1 SSHAT, CDR2 FNYEAQ (reference sequence). This CDR3 is built from 16 residues.

The chain joins TRBV27 to TRBJ1-1; D is unresolved. Trimming pared 1 base from V and 1 base from J, leaving 7 bases between. Germline lookup yields CDR1 MNHEY and CDR2 SMNVEV (reference sequence). The CDR3 runs 14 residues. CDR3 sequence reads: CASSLFPGNTEAFF. The DNA for the CDR3 is TGTGCCAGCAGTTTATTCCCGGGGAACACTGAAGCTTTCTTT.